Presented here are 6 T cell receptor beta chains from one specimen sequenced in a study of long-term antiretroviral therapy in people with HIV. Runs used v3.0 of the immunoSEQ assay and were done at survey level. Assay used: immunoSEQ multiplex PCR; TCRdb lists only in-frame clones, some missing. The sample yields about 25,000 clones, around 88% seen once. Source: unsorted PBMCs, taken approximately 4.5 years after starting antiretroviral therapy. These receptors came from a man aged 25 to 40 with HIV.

CDR3 coding DNA: TGTGCTAGTGGTTGGGGGGGTAATTCACCCCTCCACTTT. This encodes CASGWGGNSPLHF. V and J are TRBV12-5 and TRBJ1-6; possibly TRBD1 for D (5 bases). V was pared by 4 bases and J by 6 bases, with 7 bases between. Germline V gives CDR1 LGHNT, CDR2 FRNRAP. This CDR3 comprises 13 residues.

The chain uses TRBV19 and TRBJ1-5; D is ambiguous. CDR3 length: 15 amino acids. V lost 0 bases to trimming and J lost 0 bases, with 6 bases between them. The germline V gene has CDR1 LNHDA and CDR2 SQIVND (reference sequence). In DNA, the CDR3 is TGTGCCAGTAGTATAGATTTGGGTAGCAATCAGCCCCAGCATTTT. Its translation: CASSIDLGSNQPQHF.

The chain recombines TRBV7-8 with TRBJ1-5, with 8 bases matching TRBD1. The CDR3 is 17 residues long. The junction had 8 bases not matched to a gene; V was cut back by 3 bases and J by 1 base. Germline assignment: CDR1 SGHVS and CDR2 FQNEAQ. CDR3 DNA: TGTGCCAGCAGCTTGGGTTTGACAGGGGAGAGCAATCAGCCCCAGCATTTT. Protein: CASSLGLTGESNQPQHF.

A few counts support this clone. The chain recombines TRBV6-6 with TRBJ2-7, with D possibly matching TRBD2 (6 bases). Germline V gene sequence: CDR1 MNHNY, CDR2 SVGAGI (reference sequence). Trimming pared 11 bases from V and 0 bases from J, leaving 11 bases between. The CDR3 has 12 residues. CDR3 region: CAGGAGSYEQYF. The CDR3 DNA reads TGTGCCGGCGGGGCAGGCTCCTACGAGCAGTACTTC.

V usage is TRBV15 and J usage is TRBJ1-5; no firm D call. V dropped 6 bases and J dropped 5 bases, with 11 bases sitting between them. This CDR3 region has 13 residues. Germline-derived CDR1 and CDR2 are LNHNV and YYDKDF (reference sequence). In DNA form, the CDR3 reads TGTGCCACCAGTAGCAGGTCCGATCAGCCCCAGCATTTT. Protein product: CATSSRSDQPQHF.

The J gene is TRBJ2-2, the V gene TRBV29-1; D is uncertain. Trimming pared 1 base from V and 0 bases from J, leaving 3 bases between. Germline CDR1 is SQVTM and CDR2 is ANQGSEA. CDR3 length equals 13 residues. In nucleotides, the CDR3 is TGCAGCGTTGAAGGTCCGAACACCGGGGAGCTGTTTTTT. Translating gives CSVEGPNTGELFF.